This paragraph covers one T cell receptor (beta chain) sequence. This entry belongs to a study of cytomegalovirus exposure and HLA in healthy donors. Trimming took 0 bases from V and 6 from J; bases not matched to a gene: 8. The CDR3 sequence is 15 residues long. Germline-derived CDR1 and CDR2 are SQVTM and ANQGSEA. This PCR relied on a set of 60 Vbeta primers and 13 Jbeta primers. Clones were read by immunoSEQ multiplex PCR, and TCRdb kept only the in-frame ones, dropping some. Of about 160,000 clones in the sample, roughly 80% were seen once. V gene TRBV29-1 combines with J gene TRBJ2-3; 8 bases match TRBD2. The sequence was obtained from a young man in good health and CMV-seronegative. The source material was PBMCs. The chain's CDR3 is CSVEDPGRVQDTQYF. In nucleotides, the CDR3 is TGCAGCGTTGAAGATCCCGGGAGGGTTCAGGATACGCAGTATTTT.